This T cell receptor (beta chain) was recorded in a study of shared clonotypes between healthy human individuals. Study results and limitations: Among donors, clonotype sharing was expected to be affected by sequencing depth. Relative to their counterparts shared across all four donors, non-shared clonotypes exhibited diminished generation probabilities.

This clone has only a few counts. The antigen remains unidentified. Each cell subset's genomic DNA was divided evenly among several immunoSEQ plates. Clones were sequenced by immunoSEQ multiplex PCR, and TCRdb holds only the in-frame ones, with some missing. Among about 670,000 clones listed, about two thirds were seen once. Germline V gives CDR1 MDHEN, CDR2 SYDVKM. The CDR3 sequence is 12 residues long. V dropped 2 bases and J dropped 7 bases, with 9 bases sitting between them. A CD45RA+ naive subset and a CD45RA-negative memory subset were split from CD4+ cells. This receptor was taken from a woman aged 25-40 years in good health. This sequence joins TRBV28 and TRBJ2-7, with D hard to call. The source material was memory CD4+ T cells sorted from blood. Subset meaning: CD45RA-negative fraction. The CDR3 sequence: CASSLIPKEQYF. The CDR3, as DNA: TGTGCCAGCAGTTTAATTCCAAAGGAGCAGTACTTC.